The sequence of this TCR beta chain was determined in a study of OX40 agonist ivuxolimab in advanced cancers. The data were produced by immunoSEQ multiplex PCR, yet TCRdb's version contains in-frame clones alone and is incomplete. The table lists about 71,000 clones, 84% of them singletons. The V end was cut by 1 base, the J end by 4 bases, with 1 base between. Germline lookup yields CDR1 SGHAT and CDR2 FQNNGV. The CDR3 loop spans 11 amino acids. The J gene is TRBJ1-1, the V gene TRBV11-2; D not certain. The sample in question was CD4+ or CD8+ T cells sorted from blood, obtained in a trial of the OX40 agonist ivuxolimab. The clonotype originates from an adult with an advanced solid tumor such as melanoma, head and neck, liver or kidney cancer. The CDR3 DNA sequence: TGTGCCAGCAGCTTAGGCACTGAAGCTTTCTTT. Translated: CASSLGTEAFF.